These T cell receptor beta chains were read from a single sample in a study of blood T cell repertoires in COVID-19. Produced via immunoSEQ multiplex PCR; TCRdb's table is partial and in-frame only. The repertoire holds hundreds of thousands of clones, with roughly 90% as singletons. The sample taken for sequencing was peripheral blood. The receptor source for this set is a man younger than 30 with active or convalescent COVID-19. The CDR3 runs from the conserved cysteine through the conserved F or W. D genes are given only for firm matches. Size is omitted from some rows. Given values are once, few, many or a class for expanded clones.

d_call j_call v_call clone_size cdr3_nt cdr3_aa
NA TRBJ1-1 TRBV27 NA TGTGCCAGCAGTTTAGCAGGGGTGAACACTGAAGCTTTCTTT CASSLAGVNTEAFF
NA TRBJ1-2 TRBV11-2 NA TGTGCCAGCAGCTTAGCCCCATGGCGGGATGGCTACACCTTC CASSLAPWRDGYTF
TRBD2 TRBJ2-3 TRBV7-8 NA TGTGCCAGCAGCTTAGGGGAGACTAGCGGGGCAGATACGCAGTATTTT CASSLGETSGADTQYF
NA TRBJ2-2 TRBV19 NA TGTGCCAGTAGTCCCTTCCTAGCACCGAACACCGGGGAGCTGTTTTTT CASSPFLAPNTGELFF
NA TRBJ1-2 TRBV7-9 NA TGTGCCAGCAGCGCCCGTCAGGGTCTCTATGGCTACACCTTC CASSARQGLYGYTF
NA TRBJ2-6 TRBV28 NA TGTGCCAGCAGTCGAGGGGAGGCGGGGGCCAACGTCCTGACTTTC CASSRGEAGANVLTF
TRBD1 TRBJ1-5 TRBV6-5 NA TGTGCCAGCAGGGATACAGGGGAGGTACAGCCCCAGCATTTT CASRDTGEVQPQHF
TRBD1 TRBJ2-3 TRBV29-1 NA TGCAGCGTTGAAGGGACAGGCGGTCAAGATACGCAGTATTTT CSVEGTGGQDTQYF
TRBD1 TRBJ1-3 TRBV25-1 NA TGTGCCAGCAGTGACGACAGGGCGGGAGGAAACACCATATATTTT CASSDDRAGGNTIYF
NA TRBJ1-1 TRBV11-2 NA TGTGCCAGCAGCTTAATGACAGGAGCTGAAGCTTTCTTT CASSLMTGAEAFF
TRBD2 TRBJ2-1 TRBV19 NA TGTGCCAGTAGTATAGACTCACTAGCGGGGGGGCAGGATGAGCAGTTCTTC CASSIDSLAGGQDEQFF
NA TRBJ2-3 TRBV9 NA TGTGCCAGCAGCGTGACAGGCCCAGGGCATACGCAGTATTTT CASSVTGPGHTQYF
TRBD2 TRBJ2-3 TRBV28 NA TGTGCCAGCACTACCTGGACTAGCGGGAGCGTGGATACGCAGTATTTT CASTTWTSGSVDTQYF
TRBD2 TRBJ2-4 TRBV6-4 NA TGTGCCAGCAGTGACTATGGCGGGAGAGTGAAAAACATTCAGTACTTC CASSDYGGRVKNIQYF
TRBD2 TRBJ2-1 TRBV19 NA TGTGCCAGTACCATTAGACTAGCGGGAGTGCATGAGCAGTTCTTC CASTIRLAGVHEQFF
NA TRBJ2-1 TRBV27 NA TGTGCCAGCAGCACCCTCCAAGCGAGCGGACTAAACGTCAATGAGCAGTTCTTC CASSTLQASGLNVNEQFF
NA TRBJ2-7 TRBV27 NA TGTGCCAGCAGCGCCCTGACTGTCGGAGGCTCCTACGAGCAGTACTTC CASSALTVGGSYEQYF
NA TRBJ1-2 TRBV6-6 NA TGTGCCAGCAGTTACTCGGACAAAAACTATGGCTACACCTTC CASSYSDKNYGYTF
NA TRBJ2-1 TRBV4-1 NA TGCGCCAGCAGCCGCACAACGACAGAAGTCAATGAGCAGTTCTTC CASSRTTTEVNEQFF
TRBD2 TRBJ2-1 TRBV3-1/TRBV3-2 NA TGTGCCAGCAGCCGAAGCGGGAGCTCCTACAATGAGCAGTTCTTC CASSRSGSSYNEQFF
NA TRBJ1-1 TRBV7-9 few TGTGCCAGCAGTTCCCCCGGGATATCCACTGAAGCTTTCTTT CASSSPGISTEAFF
NA TRBJ2-7 TRBV27 once TGTGCCAGCGGACCAGGGGGGAGGTGGAACGAGCAGTACTTC CASGPGGRWNEQYF
NA TRBJ1-1 TRBV9 NA TGTGCCAGCAGCGTAGGGGAGGGAATTTTGCCTGAAGCTTTCTTT CASSVGEGILPEAFF
NA TRBJ1-2 TRBV19 NA TGTGCCAGTAGGGACAGTGAATACTATGGCTACACCTTC CASRDSEYYGYTF
NA TRBJ1-2 TRBV7-6 NA TGTGCCAGCAGCTCGACGGGTGGAGGGGCCTATGGCTACACCTTC CASSSTGGGAYGYTF
NA TRBJ1-1 TRBV7-2 NA TGTGCCAGCAGCCCCCCCGGGGGGGACTCCTACACTGAAGCTTTCTTT CASSPPGGDSYTEAFF
NA TRBJ2-1 TRBV27 NA TGTGCCAGCAGCTCACGGCCCCCTGGGCTAACGTGGTACAATGAGCAGTTCTTC CASSSRPPGLTWYNEQFF
NA TRBJ2-6 TRBV21-1 NA TGTGCCAGCAGCATTAGGACAGCCCAGTCAGGGGCCAACGTCCTGACTTTC CASSIRTAQSGANVLTF
NA TRBJ1-4 TRBV9 NA TGTGCCAGCAGCCCGAGTGGGGGGTGGCGAGAAAAACTGTTTTTT CASSPSGGWREKLFF
NA TRBJ1-1 TRBV19 NA TGTGCCAGTAGTATTGGAGGGGTGGGTAACACTGAAGCTTTCTTT CASSIGGVGNTEAFF
NA TRBJ2-7 TRBV7-6 NA TGTGCCAGCAGCTTAGCTGGAGGCGGGACGCTCTACGAGCAGTACTTC CASSLAGGGTLYEQYF
NA TRBJ2-2 TRBV3-1/TRBV3-2 NA TGTGCCAGCAGCCAAGAAGGGGGACAAAACACCGGGGAGCTGTTTTTT CASSQEGGQNTGELFF
TRBD1 TRBJ1-4 TRBV6-5 few TGTGCCAGCAGACAAACAGGGGGCCACGAAAAACTGTTTTTT CASRQTGGHEKLFF
TRBD2 TRBJ2-5 TRBV5-4 NA TGTGCCAGCAGCTCCGGGACTAGCGGGTCGGCCCAGTACTTC CASSSGTSGSAQYF
NA TRBJ1-6 TRBV5-3 NA TGTGCCAGAAGCTTGAGGGGCCGCCTTTTCGATTCACCCCTCCACTTT CARSLRGRLFDSPLHF
NA TRBJ2-1 TRBV6-5 NA TGTGCCAGCAGTCCCTTAACACACAATGAGCAGTTCTTC CASSPLTHNEQFF
NA TRBJ1-1 TRBV2 NA TGTGCCAGCAGAGGGAGGGGAAAGGCTGAAGCTTTCTTT CASRGRGKAEAFF
TRBD1 TRBJ1-2 TRBV28 NA TGTGCCAGCAGTCCCGGGACAGGGGCGAAGGGCTACACCTTC CASSPGTGAKGYTF
TRBD2 TRBJ2-7 TRBV25-1 NA TGTGCCAGCAGTGAATATAGGGGACTAGTCGGCGAGCAGTACTTC CASSEYRGLVGEQYF
NA TRBJ1-6 TRBV7-2 once TGTGCCAGCAGCCCCCTCGATCCCCTTCAGGGTTCCCTCCACTTT CASSPLDPLQGSLHF
NA TRBJ1-3 TRBV6-6 few TGTGCCAGCAGCCGGACAGTACTAAGTGGAAACACCATATATTTT CASSRTVLSGNTIYF
NA TRBJ1-5 TRBV27 NA TGTGCCAGCAGTTTAGGGGGCCTTCGGCAGCCCCAGCATTTT CASSLGGLRQPQHF
TRBD1 TRBJ2-7 TRBV14 NA TGTGCCAGCAGCGCGCTACAGGGGGTCTACTACGAGCAGTACTTC CASSALQGVYYEQYF
NA TRBJ2-1 TRBV7-6 NA TGTGCCAGCAGCCCCGCTAGCGTCCACTACAATGAGCAGTTCTTC CASSPASVHYNEQFF
NA TRBJ1-4 TRBV11-2 NA TGTGCCAGCAGCTTAGAGGCTAGGGAAAAACTGTTTTTT CASSLEAREKLFF
TRBD1 TRBJ2-1 TRBV18 once TGTGCCAGCTCCCCCCCGGGACAGGGGATCAATGAGCAGTTCTTC CASSPPGQGINEQFF
TRBD1 TRBJ1-2 TRBV6-1 NA TGTGCCAGCAGTGACCCAGGGGGCGCACCAGATGGCTACACCTTC CASSDPGGAPDGYTF
TRBD1 TRBJ1-1 TRBV29-1 NA TGCAGCGTTGAAGGGGACAGAAAGAACACTGAAGCTTTCTTT CSVEGDRKNTEAFF
TRBD1 TRBJ1-1 TRBV9 NA TGTGCCAGCAGCGGGGACAGGGGACCGAACACTGAAGCTTTCTTT CASSGDRGPNTEAFF
TRBD1 TRBJ2-3 TRBV11-2 NA TGTGCCAGCAGCCCGGACAGGTCGACAGATACGCAGTATTTT CASSPDRSTDTQYF